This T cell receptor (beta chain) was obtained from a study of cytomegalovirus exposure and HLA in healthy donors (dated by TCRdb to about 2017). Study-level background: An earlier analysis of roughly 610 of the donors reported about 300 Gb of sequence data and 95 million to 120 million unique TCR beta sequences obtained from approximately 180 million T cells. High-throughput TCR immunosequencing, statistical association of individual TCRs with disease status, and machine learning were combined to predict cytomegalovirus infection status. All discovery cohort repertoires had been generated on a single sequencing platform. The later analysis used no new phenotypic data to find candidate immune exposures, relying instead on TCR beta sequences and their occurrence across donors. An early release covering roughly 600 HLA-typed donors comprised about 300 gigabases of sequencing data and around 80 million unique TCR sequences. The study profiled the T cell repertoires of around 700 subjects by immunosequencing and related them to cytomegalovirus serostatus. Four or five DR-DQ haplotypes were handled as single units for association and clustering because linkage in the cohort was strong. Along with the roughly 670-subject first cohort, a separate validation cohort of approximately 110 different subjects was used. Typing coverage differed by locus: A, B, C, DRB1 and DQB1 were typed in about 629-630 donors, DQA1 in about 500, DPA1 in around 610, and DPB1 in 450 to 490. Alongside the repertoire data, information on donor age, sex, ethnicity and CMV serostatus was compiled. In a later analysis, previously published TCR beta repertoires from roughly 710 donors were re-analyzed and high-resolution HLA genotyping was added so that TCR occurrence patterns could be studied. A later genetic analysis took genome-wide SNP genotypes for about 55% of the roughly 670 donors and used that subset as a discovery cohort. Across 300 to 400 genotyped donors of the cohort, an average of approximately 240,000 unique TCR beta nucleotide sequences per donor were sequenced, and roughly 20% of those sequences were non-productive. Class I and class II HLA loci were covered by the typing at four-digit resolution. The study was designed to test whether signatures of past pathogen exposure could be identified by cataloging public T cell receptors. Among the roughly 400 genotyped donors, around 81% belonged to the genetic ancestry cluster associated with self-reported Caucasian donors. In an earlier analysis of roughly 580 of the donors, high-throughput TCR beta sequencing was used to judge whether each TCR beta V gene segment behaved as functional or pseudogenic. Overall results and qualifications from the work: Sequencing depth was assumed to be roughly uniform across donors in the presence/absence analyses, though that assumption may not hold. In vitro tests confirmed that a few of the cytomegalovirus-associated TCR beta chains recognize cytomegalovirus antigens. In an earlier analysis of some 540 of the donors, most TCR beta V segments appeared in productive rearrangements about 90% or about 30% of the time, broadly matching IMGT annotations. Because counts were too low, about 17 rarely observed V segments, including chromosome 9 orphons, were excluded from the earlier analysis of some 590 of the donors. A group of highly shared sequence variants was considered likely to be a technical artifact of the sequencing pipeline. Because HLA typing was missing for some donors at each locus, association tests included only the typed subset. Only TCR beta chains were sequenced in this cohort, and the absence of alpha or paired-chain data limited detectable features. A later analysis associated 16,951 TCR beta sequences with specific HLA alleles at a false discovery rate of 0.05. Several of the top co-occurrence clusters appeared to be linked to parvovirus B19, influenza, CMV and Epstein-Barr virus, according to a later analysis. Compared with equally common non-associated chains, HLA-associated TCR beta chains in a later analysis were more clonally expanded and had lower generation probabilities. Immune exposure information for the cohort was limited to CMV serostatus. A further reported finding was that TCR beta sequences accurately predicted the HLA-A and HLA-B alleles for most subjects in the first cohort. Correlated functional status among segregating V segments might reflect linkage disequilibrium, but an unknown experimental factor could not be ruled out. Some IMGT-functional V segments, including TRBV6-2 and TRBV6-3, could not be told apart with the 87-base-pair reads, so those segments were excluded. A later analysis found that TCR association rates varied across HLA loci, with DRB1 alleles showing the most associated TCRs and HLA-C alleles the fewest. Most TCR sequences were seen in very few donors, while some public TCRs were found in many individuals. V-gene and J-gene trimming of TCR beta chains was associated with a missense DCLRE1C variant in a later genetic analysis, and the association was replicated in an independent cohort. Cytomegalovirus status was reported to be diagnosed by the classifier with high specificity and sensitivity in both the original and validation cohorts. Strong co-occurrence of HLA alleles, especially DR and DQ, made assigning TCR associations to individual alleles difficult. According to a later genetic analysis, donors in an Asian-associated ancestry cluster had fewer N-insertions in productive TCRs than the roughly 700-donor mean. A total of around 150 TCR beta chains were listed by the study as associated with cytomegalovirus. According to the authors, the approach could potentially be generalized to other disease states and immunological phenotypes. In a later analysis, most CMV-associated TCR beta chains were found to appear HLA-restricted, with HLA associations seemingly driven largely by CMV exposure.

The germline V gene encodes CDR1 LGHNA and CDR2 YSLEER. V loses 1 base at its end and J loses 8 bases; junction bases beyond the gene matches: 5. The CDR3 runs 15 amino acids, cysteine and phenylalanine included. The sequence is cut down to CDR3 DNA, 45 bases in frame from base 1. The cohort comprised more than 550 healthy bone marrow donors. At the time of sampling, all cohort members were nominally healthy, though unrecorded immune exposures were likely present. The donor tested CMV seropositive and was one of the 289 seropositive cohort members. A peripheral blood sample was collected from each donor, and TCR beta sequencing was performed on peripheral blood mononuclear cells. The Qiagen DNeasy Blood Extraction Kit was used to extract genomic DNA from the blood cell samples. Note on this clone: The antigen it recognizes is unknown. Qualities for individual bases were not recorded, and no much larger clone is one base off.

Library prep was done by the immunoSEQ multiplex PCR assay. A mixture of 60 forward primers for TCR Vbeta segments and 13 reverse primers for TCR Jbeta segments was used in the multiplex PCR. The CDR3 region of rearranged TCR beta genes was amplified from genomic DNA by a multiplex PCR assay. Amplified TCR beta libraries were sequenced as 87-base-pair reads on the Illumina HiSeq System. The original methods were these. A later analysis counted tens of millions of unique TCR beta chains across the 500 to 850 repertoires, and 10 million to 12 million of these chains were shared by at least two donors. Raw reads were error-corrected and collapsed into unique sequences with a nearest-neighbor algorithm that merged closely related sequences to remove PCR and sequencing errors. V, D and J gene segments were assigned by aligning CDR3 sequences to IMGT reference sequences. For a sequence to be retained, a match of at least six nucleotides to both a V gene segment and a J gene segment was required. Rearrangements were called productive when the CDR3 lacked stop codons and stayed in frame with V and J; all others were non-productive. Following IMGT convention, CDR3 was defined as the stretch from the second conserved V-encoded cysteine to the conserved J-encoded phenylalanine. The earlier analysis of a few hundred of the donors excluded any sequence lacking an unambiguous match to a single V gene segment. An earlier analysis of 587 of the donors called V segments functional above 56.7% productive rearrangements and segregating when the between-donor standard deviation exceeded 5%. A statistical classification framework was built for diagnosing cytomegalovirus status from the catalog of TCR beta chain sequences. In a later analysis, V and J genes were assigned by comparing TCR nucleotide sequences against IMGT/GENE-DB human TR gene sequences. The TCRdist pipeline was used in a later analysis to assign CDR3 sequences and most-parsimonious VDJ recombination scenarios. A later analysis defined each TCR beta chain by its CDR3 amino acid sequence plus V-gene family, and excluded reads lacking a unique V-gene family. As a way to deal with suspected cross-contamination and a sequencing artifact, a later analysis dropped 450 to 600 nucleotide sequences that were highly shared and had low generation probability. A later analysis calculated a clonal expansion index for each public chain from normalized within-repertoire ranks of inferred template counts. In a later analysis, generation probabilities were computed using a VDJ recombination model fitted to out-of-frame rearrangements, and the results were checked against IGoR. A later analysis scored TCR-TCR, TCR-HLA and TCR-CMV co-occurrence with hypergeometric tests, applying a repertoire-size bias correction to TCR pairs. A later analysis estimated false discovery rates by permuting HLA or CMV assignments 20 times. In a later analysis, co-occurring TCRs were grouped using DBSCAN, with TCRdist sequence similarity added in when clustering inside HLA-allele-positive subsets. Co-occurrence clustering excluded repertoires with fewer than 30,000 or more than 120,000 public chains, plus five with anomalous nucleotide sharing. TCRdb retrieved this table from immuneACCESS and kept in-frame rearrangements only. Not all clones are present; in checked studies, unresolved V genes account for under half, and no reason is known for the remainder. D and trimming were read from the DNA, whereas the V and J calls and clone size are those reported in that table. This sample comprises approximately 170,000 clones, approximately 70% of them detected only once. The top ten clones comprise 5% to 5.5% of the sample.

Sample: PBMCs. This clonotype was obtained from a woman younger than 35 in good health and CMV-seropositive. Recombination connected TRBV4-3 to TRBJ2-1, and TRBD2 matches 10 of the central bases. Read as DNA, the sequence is TGCGCCAGCAGCCAAGCTGTAGCGGGGGGCTATGAGCAGTTCTTC. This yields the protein CASSQAVAGGYEQFF.